This T cell receptor (beta chain) stems from a study of cytomegalovirus exposure and HLA in healthy donors. Study overall: The same platform was used for the roughly 120 validation repertoires as for the roughly 700 first-cohort repertoires, as reported in a later analysis. Study-wide points: Reportedly, cytomegalovirus status was diagnosed with high sensitivity and specificity. Subsequent analysis revealed that first-cohort TCR clusters tended to co-occur in the roughly 120 validation repertoires. The study listed roughly 160 cytomegalovirus-associated TCR beta chains.

The assay was immunoSEQ multiplex PCR, and TCRdb's table has in-frame clones only and misses some. The repertoire holds under 400,000 clones, with roughly 85% as singletons. The CDR3 has 15 residues. Trimming removed 1 base from V and 2 bases from J, with 11 bases in between. Germline CDR1 is SGHDT and CDR2 is YYEEEE. Note on this clone: What it binds is unknown.

The sequence derives from a woman in her late teens or twenties in good health and CMV-seronegative. The sequenced sample was PBMCs. The V gene is TRBV5-6, the J gene TRBJ2-3; D not certain. CDR3 residues: CASSLSYHITDTQYF. CDR3 sequence (DNA): TGTGCCAGCAGCTTGAGCTACCATATCACAGATACGCAGTATTTT.